Below, 29 T cell receptor beta chains from the same sample are listed, as sequenced in a study of a mutant IDH1 vaccine in newly diagnosed glioma. For these TCRs, the target antigens are not known. Noted time point: week 47, end of study. With topical imiquimod, each dose of the vaccine consisted of 300 ug of mutant IDH1 20-mer peptide. Repertoires were generated with immunoSEQ multiplex PCR, while TCRdb's copy carries only in-frame clones and drops some. The sample contains about 32,000 clones, around 90% of which appear only once. The sample in question was PBMCs, obtained from a glioma patient whose treatment included an IDH1 peptide vaccine. The origin of the receptors is a man aged 40-50 years with glioma.

The CDR3 DNA sequence: TGTGCCAGCACCTATCTGACAGGGGATTCACCCCTCCACTTT. It codes for CASTYLTGDSPLHF. The chain links TRBV2 to TRBJ1-6; 8 bases match TRBD1. The germline V gene encodes CDR1 SNHLY and CDR2 FYNNEI. Unmatched junction bases numbered 7, after V lost 7 bases and J lost 8 bases. The CDR3 runs to 14 residues.

The chain employs TRBV6-1 and TRBJ1-5; D uncertain. V was shortened by 1 base and J by 0 bases, with 10 bases between the two germline ends. This CDR3 is built from 16 residues. Germline V gene lookup returns CDR1 MNHNS and CDR2 SASEGT. CDR3 loop: CASSEGSTNSNQPQHF. The DNA for the CDR3 is TGTGCCAGCAGTGAAGGTAGCACAAATAGCAATCAGCCCCAGCATTTT.

This rearrangement joins TRBV7-8 to TRBJ1-1; TRBD1 might be the D (5 bases). Germline V lookup: CDR1 SGHVS, CDR2 FQNEAQ. The CDR3 extends over 13 amino acids. Trimming removed 5 bases from V and 1 base from J, with 8 bases in between. CDR3 amino acids: CASSMDTNTEAFF. The CDR3 DNA reads as TGTGCCAGCAGCATGGACACGAACACTGAAGCTTTCTTT.

The chain carries TRBV19 and TRBJ1-2; tentatively, D is TRBD1 (5 bases). In germline, CDR1 is LNHDA, CDR2 SQIVND (reference sequence). The CDR3 is made up of 11 amino acids. Trimming pared 6 bases from V and 7 bases from J, leaving 9 bases between. As DNA, the CDR3 is TGTGCCAGTAGGCAGGGAGGTGGCTACACCTTC. As protein: CASRQGGGYTF.

The chain uses TRBV6-6 and TRBJ1-1; D perhaps matches TRBD1 (5 bases). Trimming shortened V by 5 bases and J by 5 bases, and 15 bases separated the two germline ends. Germline assignment: CDR1 MNHNY and CDR2 SVGAGI (reference sequence). This CDR3 contains 14 residues. The CDR3 DNA is TGTGCCAGCAGTCCGACTCCAGGGAAGACTGAAGCTTTCTTT. Residues: CASSPTPGKTEAFF.

This clone was counted between two and nine times. This chain connects TRBV2 to TRBJ1-1; 7 bases agree with TRBD1. This CDR3 has 15 residues. Germline V lookup: CDR1 SNHLY, CDR2 FYNNEI. Trimming took 4 bases from V and 1 from J; bases not matched to a gene: 6. The CDR3 is CASSGPGGSNTEAFF. The CDR3 DNA sequence: TGTGCCAGCAGTGGACCAGGGGGTTCGAACACTGAAGCTTTCTTT.

This chain uses TRBV19 with TRBJ1-1; 12 nucleotides agree with TRBD1. After removal of 7 bases from V and 5 bases from J, the junction contained 8 bases not matched to a gene. CDR3 length equals 15 residues. From germline, CDR1 is LNHDA and CDR2 SQIVND (reference sequence). The CDR3 nucleotides read TGTGCCAGTATCGGGACAGGGGGCAGGTATACTGAAGCTTTCTTT. This encodes CASIGTGGRYTEAFF.

The chain links TRBV19 to TRBJ2-1, with a possible D match to TRBD2 (6 bases). Trimming stripped 3 bases from V and 4 bases from J, with 13 bases between. Germline V lookup: CDR1 LNHDA, CDR2 SQIVND (reference sequence). The CDR3 length is 15 residues. The chain's CDR3 is CASSMEGANYNEQFF. CDR3 nucleotides: TGTGCCAGTAGTATGGAGGGAGCTAATTACAATGAGCAGTTCTTC.

This chain uses TRBV5-4 with TRBJ2-7; 7 positions match TRBD1. CDR3 length equals 14 residues. In germline, CDR1 is SGHNT, CDR2 YYREEE (reference sequence). J was trimmed by 0 bases and V by 4 bases; bases with no gene match: 4. CDR3 sequence: CASSPWDSSYEQYV. CDR3 in DNA: TGTGCCAGCAGCCCCTGGGACAGCTCCTACGAGCAGTACGTC.

This chain connects TRBV11-2 to TRBJ1-1; D remains unclear. V lost 2 bases and J lost 3, with 7 bases in between. Germline V CDR1 and CDR2: SGHAT, FQNNGV. There are 13 residues in the CDR3. CDR3 loop: CASSLSRDTEAFF. The CDR3 DNA sequence: TGTGCCAGCAGCTTATCCCGAGACACTGAAGCTTTCTTT.

The DNA for the CDR3 is TGTGCCTGGAGTAGGGATACATCAAGGGCCCCGAGAAGCTACACCTTC. Translating gives CAWSRDTSRAPRSYTF. This rearrangement joins TRBV30 to TRBJ1-2; D gene unclear. Germline CDR1 GTSNPN, CDR2 SVGIG (reference sequence). This CDR3 is 16 amino acids long. V was cut by 2 bases and J by 9 bases, with 25 bases left in between.

The CDR3 spells CASSFSRVETQYF. Here the CDR3 DNA reads TGTGCCAGCAGCTTTTCCCGGGTGGAGACCCAGTACTTC. The chain carries TRBV7-2 and TRBJ2-5, with D unresolved. The CDR3 sequence is 13 residues long. Trimming removed 3 bases from V and 5 bases from J, with 10 bases in between. Germline CDR1 is SGHTA and CDR2 is FQGNSA.

The gene calls are TRBV4-1 and TRBJ1-1; D possibly corresponds to TRBD1 (5 bases). Germline values: CDR1 MGHRA, CDR2 YSYEKL. With 0 bases removed from V and 5 bases from J, the gap between germline ends came to 13 bases. The CDR3 covers 15 residues. CDR3 DNA sequence: TGCGCCAGCAGCCAAGAGGGGGTCTTGGGGACTGAAGCTTTCTTT. It specifies CASSQEGVLGTEAFF.

The chain has TRBV7-3 and TRBJ1-2, with 7 bases that match TRBD1. V lost 0 bases, J lost 4 bases, and 5 bases stayed unmatched. Germline V CDR1 and CDR2: SGHTA, FQGTGA. CDR3 length equals 15 residues. The CDR3 bases are TGTGCCAGCAGCTTAACAGGGGGCGTCGGCTATGGCTACACCTTC. Its translation: CASSLTGGVGYGYTF.

The chain links TRBV29-1 to TRBJ1-1; 7 bases fit TRBD1. The CDR3 is 13 residues long. V shed 6 bases and J 0 bases; nucleotides not matched to a gene: 4. The germline V gene has CDR1 SQVTM and CDR2 ANQGSEA. The CDR3 nucleotides are TGCAGCGTCGGGGACAGCATGAACACTGAAGCTTTCTTT. Protein sequence: CSVGDSMNTEAFF.

The V gene is TRBV7-2, the J gene TRBJ2-3; D unclear. Trimming left V 5 bases short and J 2 bases short, with 11 bases between. CDR3 length equals 14 residues. Germline V gives CDR1 SGHTA, CDR2 FQGNSA. CDR3 loop: CASSDGLSTDTQYF. The DNA of the CDR3 is TGTGCCAGCAGCGACGGCCTGTCCACAGATACGCAGTATTTT.

The chain is built from TRBV5-1 and TRBJ2-3; TRBD1 aligns across 7 bases. This CDR3 comprises 16 residues. CDR1 and CDR2 from the germline V gene are SGHRS and YFSETQ. Unmatched junction bases numbered 6, after V lost 2 bases and J lost 0 bases. CDR3 coding DNA: TGCGCCAGCAGCTTCGGGCAGGGGGTGAGCACAGATACGCAGTATTTT. It specifies CASSFGQGVSTDTQYF.

This chain links TRBV2 with TRBJ1-5; D gene unclear. Germline CDR1 and CDR2: SNHLY and FYNNEI. V lost 6 bases, J lost 2 bases, and 14 bases lay in between. This CDR3 spans 15 amino acids. The CDR3 protein is CASSQAGVGNQPQHF. The CDR3 nucleotides read TGTGCCAGCAGCCAAGCCGGGGTGGGCAATCAGCCCCAGCATTTT.

The gene calls are TRBV28 and TRBJ2-1, with 7 bases identical to TRBD1. The CDR3 runs to 14 residues. V was clipped by 5 bases and J by 8 bases; unmatched bases: 9. The germline V gene encodes CDR1 MDHEN and CDR2 SYDVKM. The CDR3 bases are TGTGCCAGCAGTACGACAGGGAAGAGACATGAGCAGTTCTTC. Encoded protein: CASSTTGKRHEQFF.

V gene TRBV7-9 combines with J gene TRBJ1-2, with 7 bases that match TRBD1. CDR3 length equals 16 residues. With 2 bases clipped from V and 3 bases from J, the junction kept 9 bases outside the gene matches. Germline V CDR1 and CDR2: SEHNR, FQNEAQ (reference sequence). For the CDR3, the DNA is TGTGCCAGCAGCTTACTTACAGGGGAAGAGTACTATGGCTACACCTTC. The encoded protein is CASSLLTGEEYYGYTF.

This clone showed up just once. This sequence joins TRBV7-6 and TRBJ2-5; D is undetermined. Trimming stripped 5 bases from V and 1 base from J, with 20 bases between. Germline values: CDR1 SGHVS, CDR2 FNYEAQ. The CDR3 loop spans 17 amino acids. CDR3 nucleotides: TGTGCCAGCAGCGAAAGGTTCACCCCCTTCTCCCAAGAGACCCAGTACTTC. The encoded protein is CASSERFTPFSQETQYF.

Concerning this clone: An end of the junction differs from the germline gene, which may be a read error. V is TRBV25-1 and J is TRBJ2-3; TRBD2 matches at 13 bases. Germline V gene data show CDR1 as MGHDK and CDR2 as SYGVNS. The CDR3 contains 18 residues. DNA for the CDR3: TGTGCCAGCAGTGAATCCCCCGGACTAGCGGGAGTTACAGATGCGCAGTATTTT. Amino acid sequence: CASSESPGLAGVTDAQYF. Variable domain in full (rest from reference TRBV25-1 and TRBJ2-3): EADIYQTPRYLVIGTGKKITLECSQTMGHDKMYWYQQDPGMELHLIHYSYGVNSTEKGDLSSESTVSRIRTEHFPLTLESARPSHTSQYLCASSESPGLAGVTDAQYFGPGTRLTVL.

V is TRBV28 and J is TRBJ2-7; D is perhaps TRBD1 (5 bases). The CDR3 is made up of 16 amino acids. In germline, CDR1 is MDHEN, CDR2 SYDVKM. The ends were cut back, 5 bases at V and 2 bases at J, with 19 bases in the middle. CDR3 sequence: CASSLLLLDRTYEQYF. The CDR3 DNA sequence: TGTGCCAGCAGTCTTCTACTCCTCGACAGAACCTACGAGCAGTACTTC.

The rearrangement joins TRBV18 to TRBJ2-1; 15 positions match TRBD2. Trimming took 6 bases from V and 7 from J; bases not matched to a gene: 7. This CDR3 region has 16 residues. Looked up from germline, CDR1 is KGHSH and CDR2 is LQKENI. CDR3 in DNA: TGTGCCAGCTCCCCGGGACTAGCGGGAGGAAGTAATGAGCAGTTCTTC. Encoded protein: CASSPGLAGGSNEQFF.

The chain carries TRBV5-1 and TRBJ1-4; D not certain. CDR3 size: 19 residues. Trimming shortened V by 0 bases and J by 0 bases, and 18 bases separated the two germline ends. The germline CDR1 and CDR2 sequences are SGHRS and YFSETQ. Here the CDR3 reads CASSLGPKGNAATNEKLFF. The CDR3 bases are TGCGCCAGCAGCTTGGGACCCAAAGGGAACGCGGCAACTAATGAAAAACTGTTTTTT.

The rearrangement joins TRBV19 to TRBJ2-2, with 9 bases fitting TRBD2. J lost 5 bases, V lost 1 base, and 5 bases had no gene match. Germline lookup yields CDR1 LNHDA and CDR2 SQIVND (reference sequence). The CDR3 spans 16 residues. Here the CDR3 DNA reads TGTGCCAGTAGTATAGGCGGGGGGGCCGCTACCGGGGAGCTGTTTTTT. Translation: CASSIGGGAATGELFF. Complete variable domain (other parts from reference TRBV19 and TRBJ2-2): DGGITQSPKYLFRKEGQNVTLSCEQNLNHDAMYWYRQDPGQGLRLIYYSQIVNDFQKGDIAEGYSVSREKKESFPLTVTSAQKNPTAFYLCASSIGGGAATGELFFGEGSRLTVL.

This chain joins TRBV28 and TRBJ1-5; the match to TRBD1 covers 7 bases. This CDR3 spans 15 amino acids. With 5 bases clipped from V and 4 bases from J, the junction kept 8 bases outside the gene matches. CDR1 and CDR2 from the germline V gene are MDHEN and SYDVKM. The CDR3 nucleotides are TGTGCCAGCAGTCCCCGTGGACAGGAAAATCAGCCCCAGCATTTT. Its translation is CASSPRGQENQPQHF.

The rearrangement uses TRBV11-3 and TRBJ1-1; D uncertain. Germline CDR1 SGHNT, CDR2 YENEEA. Trimming left V 1 base short and J 7 bases short, with 7 bases between. This CDR3 region has 12 residues. This chain's CDR3 is CASSLGTDEAFF. CDR3 nucleotides: TGTGCCAGCAGCTTAGGGACGGATGAAGCTTTCTTT.

The V gene is TRBV4-3, the J gene TRBJ1-6; the D is unclear. Germline V CDR1 and CDR2: LGHNA, YSLEER. The CDR3 has 13 residues. Trimming shortened V by 0 bases and J by 13 bases, and 10 bases separated the two germline ends. CDR3 nucleotides: TGCGCCAGCAGCCAAGATAGAATGAGGCCCCTCCACTTT. This sequence encodes CASSQDRMRPLHF.